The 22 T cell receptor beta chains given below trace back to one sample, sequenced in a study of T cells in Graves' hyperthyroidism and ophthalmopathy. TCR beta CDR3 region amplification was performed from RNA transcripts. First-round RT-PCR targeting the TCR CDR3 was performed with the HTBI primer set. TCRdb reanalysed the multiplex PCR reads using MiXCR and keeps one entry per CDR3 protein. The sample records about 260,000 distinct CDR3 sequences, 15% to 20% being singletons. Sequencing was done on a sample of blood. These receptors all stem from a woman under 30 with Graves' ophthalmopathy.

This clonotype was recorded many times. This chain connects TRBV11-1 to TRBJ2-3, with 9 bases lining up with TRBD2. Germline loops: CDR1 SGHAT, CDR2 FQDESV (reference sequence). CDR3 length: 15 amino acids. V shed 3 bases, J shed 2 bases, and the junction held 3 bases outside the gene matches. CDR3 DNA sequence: TGTGCCAGCAGCTTCCGCGGGGGGGCCACAGATACGCAGTATTTT. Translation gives CASSFRGGATDTQYF.

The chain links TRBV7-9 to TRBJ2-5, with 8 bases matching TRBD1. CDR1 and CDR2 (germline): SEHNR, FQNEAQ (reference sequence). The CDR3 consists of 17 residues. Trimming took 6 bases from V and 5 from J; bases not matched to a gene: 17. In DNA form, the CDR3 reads TGTGCCAGCAGTAACTTTTGGGGCAGGGGGCAAGGGGAGACCCAGTACTTC. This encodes CASSNFWGRGQGETQYF.

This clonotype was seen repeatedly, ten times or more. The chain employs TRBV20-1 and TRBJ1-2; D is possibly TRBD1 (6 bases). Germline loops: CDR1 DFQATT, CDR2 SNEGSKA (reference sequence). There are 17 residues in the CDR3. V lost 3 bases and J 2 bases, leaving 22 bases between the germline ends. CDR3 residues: CSARSRLSKTGNYGYTF. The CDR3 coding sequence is TGCAGTGCTAGGTCCAGGCTTAGCAAAACAGGGAACTATGGCTACACCTTC.

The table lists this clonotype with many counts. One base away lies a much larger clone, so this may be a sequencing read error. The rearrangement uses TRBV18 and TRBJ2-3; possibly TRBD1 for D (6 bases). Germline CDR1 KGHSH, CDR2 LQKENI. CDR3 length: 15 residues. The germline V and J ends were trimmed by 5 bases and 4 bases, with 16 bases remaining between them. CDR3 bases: TGTGCCAGCTCATCACAGGGCAACGGGGCAGATACGCAGTATTTT. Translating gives CASSSQGNGADTQYF.

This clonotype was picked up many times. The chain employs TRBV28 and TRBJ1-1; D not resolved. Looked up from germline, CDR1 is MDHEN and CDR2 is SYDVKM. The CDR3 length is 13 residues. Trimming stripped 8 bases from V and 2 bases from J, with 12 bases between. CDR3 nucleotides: TGTGCCAGCCCCAACCGGCAAAACACTGAAGCTTTCTTT. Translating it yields CASPNRQNTEAFF.

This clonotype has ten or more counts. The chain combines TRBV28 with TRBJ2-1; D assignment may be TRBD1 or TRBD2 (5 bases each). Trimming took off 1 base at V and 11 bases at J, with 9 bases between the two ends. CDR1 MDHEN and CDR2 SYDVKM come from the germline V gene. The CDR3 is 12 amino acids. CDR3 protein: CASSLFLGQQFF. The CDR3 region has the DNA TGTGCCAGCAGTTTATTCCTGGGACAGCAGTTCTTC. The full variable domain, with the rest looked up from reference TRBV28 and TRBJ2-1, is DVKVTQSSRYLVKRTGEKVFLECVQDMDHENMFWYRQDPGLGLRLIYFSYDVKMKEKGDIPEGYSVSREKKERFSLILESASTNQTSMYLCASSLFLGQQFFGPGTRLTVL.

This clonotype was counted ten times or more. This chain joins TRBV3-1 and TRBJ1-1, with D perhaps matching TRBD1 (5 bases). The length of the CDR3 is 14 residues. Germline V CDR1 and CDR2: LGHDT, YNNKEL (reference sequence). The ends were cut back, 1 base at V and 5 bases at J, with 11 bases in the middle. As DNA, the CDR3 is TGTGCCAGCAGCCAAGTTTCAGGGACGACTGAAGCTTTCTTT. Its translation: CASSQVSGTTEAFF.

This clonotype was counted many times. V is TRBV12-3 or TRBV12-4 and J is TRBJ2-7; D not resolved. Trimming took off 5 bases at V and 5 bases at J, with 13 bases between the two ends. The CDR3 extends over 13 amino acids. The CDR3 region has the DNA TGTGCCAGCAGTCCCAGCCGTCGTGACGAGCAGTACTTC. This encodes CASSPSRRDEQYF.

The CDR3 bases are TGCAGCGTCTCCTACCCCGGGACTAGCGGGAGTGGATCCTACAATGAGCAGTTCTTC. Protein: CSVSYPGTSGSGSYNEQFF. J is TRBJ2-1 and V is TRBV29-1, with TRBD2 identical over 14 bases. The CDR3 is 19 amino acids. Germline V lookup: CDR1 SQVTM, CDR2 ANQGSEA. V trimming: 6 bases; J trimming: 1 base; junction bases outside the gene matches: 14.

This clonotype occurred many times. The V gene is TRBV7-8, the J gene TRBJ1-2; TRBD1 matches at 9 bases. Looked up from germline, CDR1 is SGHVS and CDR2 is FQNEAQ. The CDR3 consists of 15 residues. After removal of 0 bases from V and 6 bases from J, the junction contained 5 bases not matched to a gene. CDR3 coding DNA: TGTGCCAGCAGCTTAGCGTGGACAGGGGAGAATGGCTACACCTTC. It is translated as CASSLAWTGENGYTF. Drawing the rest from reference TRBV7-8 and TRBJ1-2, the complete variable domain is GAGVSQSPRYKVAKRGQDVALRCDPISGHVSLFWYQQALGQGPEFLTYFQNEAQLDKSGLPSDRFFAERPEGSVSTLKIQRTQQEDSAVYLCASSLAWTGENGYTFGSGTRLTVV.

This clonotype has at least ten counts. CDR3 coding DNA: TGCAGTGCTACCCGACTAGCGGGGGGCCCAGCGCAGTATTTT. Encoded protein: CSATRLAGGPAQYF. The J gene is TRBJ2-3, the V gene TRBV20-1; the match to TRBD2 covers 13 bases. CDR1 is DFQATT, CDR2 SNEGSKA, per germline (reference sequence). V lost 4 bases to trimming and J lost 10 bases; unmatched junction nucleotides: 8. This CDR3 has 14 residues.

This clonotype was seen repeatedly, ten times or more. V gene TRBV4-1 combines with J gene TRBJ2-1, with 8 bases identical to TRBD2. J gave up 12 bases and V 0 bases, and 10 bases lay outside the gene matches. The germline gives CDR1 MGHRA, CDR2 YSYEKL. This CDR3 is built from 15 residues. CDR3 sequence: CASSQDPGGEGSQFF. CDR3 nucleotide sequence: TGCGCCAGCAGCCAAGATCCCGGGGGGGAAGGATCGCAGTTCTTC.

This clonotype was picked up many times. The CDR3 reads CASSQDRRNTEAFF. CDR3 nucleotides: TGTGCCAGCAGCCAAGACAGGAGGAACACTGAAGCTTTCTTT. The chain combines TRBV12-3 or TRBV12-4 with TRBJ1-1; maybe TRBD1 (6 bases). The CDR3 runs 14 residues. V shed 6 bases and J shed 1 base, with 12 bases lying between them.

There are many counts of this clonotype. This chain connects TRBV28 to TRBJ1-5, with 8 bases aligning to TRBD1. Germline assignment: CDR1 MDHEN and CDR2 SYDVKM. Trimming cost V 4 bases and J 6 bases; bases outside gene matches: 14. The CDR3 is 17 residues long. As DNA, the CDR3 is TGTGCCAGCAGTTCATACGGAGGACAGGGATGGGGTCAGCCCCAGCATTTT. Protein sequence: CASSSYGGQGWGQPQHF.

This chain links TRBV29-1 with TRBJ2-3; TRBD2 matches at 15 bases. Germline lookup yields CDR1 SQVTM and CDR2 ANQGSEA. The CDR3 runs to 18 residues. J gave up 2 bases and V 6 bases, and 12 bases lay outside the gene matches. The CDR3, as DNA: TGCAGCGTCTCCTACCCCGGGACTAGCGGGAGGTACACAGATACGCAGTATTTT. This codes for CSVSYPGTSGRYTDTQYF.

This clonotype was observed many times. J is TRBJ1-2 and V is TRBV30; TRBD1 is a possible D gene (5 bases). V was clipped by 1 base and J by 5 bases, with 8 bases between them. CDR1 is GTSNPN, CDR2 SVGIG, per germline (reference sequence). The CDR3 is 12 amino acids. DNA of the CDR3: TGTGCCTGGAGTGAAGGGACTTATGGCTACACCTTC. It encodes CAWSEGTYGYTF.

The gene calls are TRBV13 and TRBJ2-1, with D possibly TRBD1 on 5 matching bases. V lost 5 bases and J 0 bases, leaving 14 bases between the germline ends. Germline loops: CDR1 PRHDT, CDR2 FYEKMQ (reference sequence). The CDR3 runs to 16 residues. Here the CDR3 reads CASSPNQGNSYNEQFF. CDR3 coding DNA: TGTGCCAGCAGCCCTAATCAGGGCAACTCCTACAATGAGCAGTTCTTC.

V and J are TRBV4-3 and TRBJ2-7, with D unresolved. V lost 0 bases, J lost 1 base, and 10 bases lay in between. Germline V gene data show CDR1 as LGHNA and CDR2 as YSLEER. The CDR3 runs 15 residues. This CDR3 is CASSQDYEESYEQYF. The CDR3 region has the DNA TGCGCCAGCAGCCAAGATTACGAGGAGTCCTACGAGCAGTACTTC.

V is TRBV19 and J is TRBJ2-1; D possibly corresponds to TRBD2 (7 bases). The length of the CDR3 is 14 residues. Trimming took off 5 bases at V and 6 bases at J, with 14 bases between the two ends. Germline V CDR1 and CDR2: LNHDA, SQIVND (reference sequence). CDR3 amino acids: CASSLGGLPNEQFF. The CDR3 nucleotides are TGTGCCAGTAGTCTGGGGGGGCTACCCAATGAGCAGTTCTTC. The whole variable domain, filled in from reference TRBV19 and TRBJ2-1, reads DGGITQSPKYLFRKEGQNVTLSCEQNLNHDAMYWYRQDPGQGLRLIYYSQIVNDFQKGDIAEGYSVSREKKESFPLTVTSAQKNPTAFYLCASSLGGLPNEQFFGPGTRLTVL.

The CDR3 protein is CASSLASSYYEQYF. DNA of the CDR3: TGTGCCAGCAGCTTGGCTAGCAGCTACTACGAGCAGTACTTC. This chain joins TRBV13 and TRBJ2-7; D is possibly TRBD2 (5 bases). The CDR3 has 14 amino acids. V lost 3 bases and J lost 3, with 12 bases in between. Germline-derived CDR1 and CDR2 are PRHDT and FYEKMQ (reference sequence).

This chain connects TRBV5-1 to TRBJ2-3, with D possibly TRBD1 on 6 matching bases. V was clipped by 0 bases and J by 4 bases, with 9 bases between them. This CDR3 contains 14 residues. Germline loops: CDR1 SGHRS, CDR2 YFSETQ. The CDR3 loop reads CASSLGGPPDTQYF. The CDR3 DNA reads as TGCGCCAGCAGCTTGGGGGGGCCCCCAGATACGCAGTATTTT.

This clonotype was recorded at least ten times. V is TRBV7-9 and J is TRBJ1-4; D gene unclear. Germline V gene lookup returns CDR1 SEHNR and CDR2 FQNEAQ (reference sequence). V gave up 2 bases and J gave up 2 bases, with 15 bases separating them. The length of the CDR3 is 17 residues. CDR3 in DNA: TGTGCCAGCAGCTTAAGTGAACTCCTAGCCACTAATGAAAAACTGTTTTTT. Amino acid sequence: CASSLSELLATNEKLFF.